These 26 T cell receptor beta chains were all obtained from the same sample, sequenced in a study of blood T cell repertoires in COVID-19. Measured with immunoSEQ multiplex PCR; TCRdb has only the in-frame clones, and not every one. The data show 180,000 or so clones, roughly four fifths seen once. Sequencing used peripheral blood. These receptor sequences come from a woman aged 35 to 49 with COVID-19, enrolled during active disease.

The chain combines TRBV7-9 with TRBJ1-6; tentatively, D is TRBD1 (6 bases). Germline V lookup: CDR1 SEHNR, CDR2 FQNEAQ (reference sequence). The CDR3 consists of 14 residues. V was cut by 1 base and J by 7 bases, with 8 bases left in between. CDR3 DNA: TGTGCCAGCAGCTTAGATGGACAGAATTCACCCCTCCACTTT. It is translated as CASSLDGQNSPLHF.

This chain links TRBV19 with TRBJ1-4; D unresolved. Trimming took off 4 bases at V and 4 bases at J, with 7 bases between the two ends. CDR3 length equals 13 residues. Germline loops: CDR1 LNHDA, CDR2 SQIVND (reference sequence). CDR3 DNA sequence: TGTGCCAGTAGTAGGCAAATTAATGAAAAACTGTTTTTT. Its protein is CASSRQINEKLFF. Full variable domain (rest looked up from reference TRBV19 and TRBJ1-4): DGGITQSPKYLFRKEGQNVTLSCEQNLNHDAMYWYRQDPGQGLRLIYYSQIVNDFQKGDIAEGYSVSREKKESFPLTVTSAQKNPTAFYLCASSRQINEKLFFGSGTQLSVL.

This rearrangement joins TRBV6-5 to TRBJ1-2; D unclear. V lost 7 bases and J lost 0, with 12 bases in between. In germline, CDR1 is MNHEY, CDR2 SVGAGI. CDR3 length: 14 residues. The CDR3 reads CASKHSGSNYGYTF. DNA of the CDR3: TGTGCCAGCAAGCACAGCGGGTCTAACTATGGCTACACCTTC.

The V call is TRBV11-2, the J call TRBJ2-7; D gene uncertain. This CDR3 is 14 amino acids long. Trimming cost V 0 bases and J 3 bases, with 9 bases left between them. Germline assignment: CDR1 SGHAT and CDR2 FQNNGV. The CDR3 loop reads CASSLDLSIYEQYF. CDR3 in DNA: TGTGCCAGCAGCTTAGATTTAAGCATCTACGAGCAGTACTTC.

DNA for the CDR3: TGTGCCAGCAGTTACTCGATCGGGAGGTGGGGCAATGAGCAGTTCTTC. It encodes CASSYSIGRWGNEQFF. V usage is TRBV6-5 and J usage is TRBJ2-1; 7 bases agree with TRBD2. This CDR3 has 16 residues. CDR1 and CDR2 from the germline V gene are MNHEY and SVGAGI. J was trimmed by 6 bases and V by 0 bases; bases with no gene match: 8.

Written as DNA, the CDR3 is TGCAGCGTTGAACGTCAGGGGGCGGATGGCTACACCTTC. This sequence encodes CSVERQGADGYTF. The J gene is TRBJ1-2, the V gene TRBV29-1; 8 bases map to TRBD1. Trimming at V came to 2 bases and at J to 6 bases, leaving 5 bases not matched to a gene. The germline V gene has CDR1 SQVTM and CDR2 ANQGSEA. This CDR3 has 13 amino acids.

The chain employs TRBV18 and TRBJ1-1, with no clear D. V gave up 3 bases and J gave up 0 bases, with 5 bases separating them. Germline assignment: CDR1 KGHSH and CDR2 LQKENI. This CDR3 spans 13 amino acids. Written as DNA, the CDR3 is TGTGCCAGCTCACCGTCCATGAACACTGAAGCTTTCTTT. Its translation is CASSPSMNTEAFF.

This clone appeared once. J is TRBJ1-1 and V is TRBV7-3; TRBD1 matches at 8 bases. V dropped 5 bases and J dropped 1; count of bases not matched to a gene: 6. In germline, CDR1 is SGHTA, CDR2 FQGTGA. The length of the CDR3 is 15 residues. CDR3 protein: CASSTPQGGNTEAFF. The CDR3 nucleotides read TGTGCCAGCAGCACGCCACAGGGGGGGAACACTGAAGCTTTCTTT.

At least ten counts were recorded for this clone. This sequence joins TRBV5-6 and TRBJ1-5, with 9 bases lining up with TRBD1. The CDR3 is made up of 16 amino acids. Germline V gene lookup returns CDR1 SGHDT and CDR2 YYEEEE. V gave up 5 bases and J gave up 2 bases; unmatched junction bases: 8. The CDR3 loop reads CASSSTGGTGNQPQHF. The CDR3 DNA reads TGTGCCAGCAGTTCTACAGGGGGCACCGGCAATCAGCCCCAGCATTTT.

This clone was seen a handful of times. The chain employs TRBV10-1 and TRBJ1-6, with 8 bases lining up with TRBD1. Trimming at V came to 4 bases and at J to 9 bases, leaving 8 bases not matched to a gene. This CDR3 comprises 15 residues. CDR1 and CDR2 (germline): WNHNN, SYGVQD (reference sequence). The DNA for the CDR3 is TGCGCCAGCAGTGCCTCCACAGGGGGAAGTTCACCCCTCCACTTT. Protein: CASSASTGGSSPLHF.

J is TRBJ1-3 and V is TRBV29-1; a weak D match, TRBD1 (5 bases). Trimming removed 6 bases at V and 2 bases at J, with 5 bases between. Germline V lookup: CDR1 SQVTM, CDR2 ANQGSEA. This CDR3 region has 11 residues. Written as DNA, the CDR3 is TGCAGCGTCAGGGCTGGAAACACCATATATTTT. Protein sequence: CSVRAGNTIYF. The entire variable domain, with the rest obtained from reference TRBV29-1 and TRBJ1-3, is as follows: SAVISQKPSRDICQRGTSLTIQCQVDSQVTMMFWYRQQPGQSLTLIATANQGSEATYESGFVIDKFPISRPNLTFSTLTVSNMSPEDSSIYLCSVRAGNTIYFGEGSWLTVV.

This clone was picked up one time. The rearrangement links TRBV19 to TRBJ1-6, with unresolved D. Germline V gives CDR1 LNHDA, CDR2 SQIVND (reference sequence). Deletions cut 0 bases from V and 3 bases from J, with 6 bases between. The CDR3 consists of 15 residues. The CDR3 nucleotides read TGTGCCAGTAGTATAGACGCCGGCTATAATTCACCCCTCCACTTT. It codes for CASSIDAGYNSPLHF.

The rearrangement uses TRBV30 and TRBJ1-5; 12 nucleotides line up with TRBD1. The CDR3 runs to 13 residues. Germline lookup yields CDR1 GTSNPN and CDR2 SVGIG (reference sequence). Losses at the gene ends were 5 bases for V and 6 bases for J; bases not matched to a gene: 2. DNA of the CDR3: TGTGCCTGGGGGGACAGGGGGCTTCAGCCCCAGCATTTT. Translating gives CAWGDRGLQPQHF.

The V and J genes are TRBV6-5 and TRBJ1-1, with D perhaps matching TRBD1 (5 bases). Trimming took off 7 bases at V and 5 bases at J, with 17 bases between the two ends. Germline values: CDR1 MNHEY, CDR2 SVGAGI. The CDR3 totals 14 residues. Written as DNA, the CDR3 is TGTGCCAGCACCGAGGGGAGGGGAGATACTGAAGCTTTCTTT. This sequence encodes CASTEGRGDTEAFF.

The chain uses TRBV29-1 and TRBJ1-1; D is uncertain. The CDR3 is 13 amino acids. The germline V gene has CDR1 SQVTM and CDR2 ANQGSEA. V lost 8 bases and J lost 0, with 13 bases in between. CDR3 amino acids: CSSKTDLNTEAFF. CDR3 DNA sequence: TGCAGCTCTAAGACGGACTTGAACACTGAAGCTTTCTTT.

The V call is TRBV7-6, the J call TRBJ1-6; 7 positions agree with TRBD1. Trimming cost V 0 bases and J 6 bases; bases outside gene matches: 5. The CDR3 totals 16 residues. The germline gives CDR1 SGHVS, CDR2 FNYEAQ. In nucleotides, the CDR3 is TGTGCCAGCAGCTTAGCGCTGCCAGGGGGTAATTCACCCCTCCACTTT. It is translated as CASSLALPGGNSPLHF.

This chain uses TRBV29-1 with TRBJ1-1; D gene unclear. V lost 3 bases, J lost 4 bases, and 12 bases lay in between. This CDR3 region has 13 residues. In germline, CDR1 is SQVTM, CDR2 ANQGSEA. Here the CDR3 DNA reads TGCAGCGTTGACAGGATTATCGGCACTGAAGCTTTCTTT. Protein: CSVDRIIGTEAFF.

This chain links TRBV7-2 with TRBJ2-3; D not resolved. Germline V gene lookup returns CDR1 SGHTA and CDR2 FQGNSA. This CDR3 spans 15 amino acids. Trimming pared 5 bases from V and 1 base from J, leaving 13 bases between. The chain's CDR3 is CASSPDITGTDTQYF. The CDR3 nucleotides read TGTGCCAGCAGCCCTGATATCACAGGCACAGATACGCAGTATTTT.

The V and J genes are TRBV23-1 and TRBJ2-7, with D possibly being TRBD2 (7 bases). TRBV23-1 is filed as an ORF, its function uncertain. Deletions cut 8 bases from V and 5 bases from J, with 19 bases between. The CDR3 is made up of 14 amino acids. The CDR3 bases are TGCGCCAGCCTCACCCCTCAGGGGAGGGACGAGCAGTACTTC. As protein: CASLTPQGRDEQYF.

The chain links TRBV7-7 to TRBJ2-2, with 7 bases fitting TRBD1. The CDR3 extends over 15 amino acids. Looked up from germline, CDR1 is SSHAT and CDR2 is FNYEAQ (reference sequence). The chain's CDR3 is CATQGTAPNTGELFF. The CDR3 coding sequence is TGTGCTACCCAGGGGACAGCGCCCAACACCGGGGAGCTGTTTTTT.

The genes are TRBV6-6 and TRBJ1-4; unclear D gene. The CDR3 runs to 14 residues. Germline CDR1 MNHNY, CDR2 SVGAGI (reference sequence). V lost 5 bases to trimming and J lost 8 bases, with 15 bases between them. The CDR3 nucleotides read TGTGCCAGCAGTAACCCCGGACGGGAGGAAAAACTGTTTTTT. Protein: CASSNPGREEKLFF.

This rearrangement joins TRBV19 to TRBJ2-6, with TRBD1 matching 9 bases. Per the germline V gene, CDR1 is LNHDA and CDR2 is SQIVND (reference sequence). V was pared by 10 bases and J by 4 bases, with 11 bases of the junction left unmatched. This CDR3 contains 16 residues. The CDR3 spells CATGQGHSSGANVLTF. CDR3 sequence (DNA): TGTGCCACCGGACAGGGGCATTCGTCCGGGGCCAACGTCCTGACTTTC.

The CDR3 here is CATSRGDSFMNTEAFF. As DNA, the CDR3 is TGTGCCACCAGCAGAGGGGACAGCTTTATGAACACTGAAGCTTTCTTT. V and J are TRBV15 and TRBJ1-1, with 7 positions matching TRBD1. Germline values: CDR1 LNHNV, CDR2 YYDKDF (reference sequence). The trim removed 1 base at V and 0 bases at J, leaving 5 bases unmatched. The CDR3 totals 16 residues. Full variable domain (outside the CDR3, taken from reference TRBV15 and TRBJ1-1): DAMVIQNPRYQVTQFGKPVTLSCSQTLNHNVMYWYQQKSSQAPKLLFHYYDKDFNNEADTPDNFQSRRPNTSFCFLDIRSPGLGDTAMYLCATSRGDSFMNTEAFFGQGTRLTVV.

This clone appeared once. The genes are TRBV30 and TRBJ2-1; unclear D gene. The CDR3 is 14 amino acids. V was pared by 0 bases and J by 5 bases, with 11 bases between. The germline gives CDR1 GTSNPN, CDR2 SVGIG (reference sequence). CDR3: CAWSVGVRNNEQFF. CDR3 in DNA: TGTGCCTGGAGTGTAGGAGTCAGAAACAATGAGCAGTTCTTC.

The rearrangement uses TRBV9 and TRBJ1-1; maybe TRBD1 (6 bases). The CDR3 has 15 amino acids. The ends were cut back, 4 bases at V and 1 base at J, with 14 bases in the middle. Germline V gene sequence: CDR1 SGDLS, CDR2 YYNGEE. For the CDR3, the DNA is TGTGCCAGCAGCCCGAGACAGGCGCCGAACACTGAAGCTTTCTTT. Translation: CASSPRQAPNTEAFF.

The rearrangement links TRBV3-1 (or the pseudogene TRBV3-2) to TRBJ1-1, with TRBD1 matching over 9 bases. The CDR3 is 13 amino acids. Germline V gene sequence: CDR1 LGHDT, CDR2 YNNKEL (reference sequence). V lost 3 bases, J lost 10 bases, and 6 bases stayed unmatched. This CDR3 reads CASSQVVDRGAFF. The CDR3 bases are TGTGCCAGCAGCCAGGTCGTGGACAGGGGAGCTTTCTTT.